Described below is a single T cell receptor beta chain sequence and its context. In the authors' workflow: Reference gene primer amplification gave nucleated cell count estimates. Assay used: immunoSEQ multiplex PCR; TCRdb lists only in-frame clones, some missing. D and trimming were read from the DNA, whereas the V and J calls and clone size are those reported in that table. The sample gives roughly 43,000 clones, approximately 85% of which show up once; about 15% is in the top ten. The data were obtained in a study of blood T cell repertoires in COVID-19. The wider study: COVID-19 samples from acute and convalescent phases originated in the United States, Italy and Spain. PBMCs, B-cell-depleted T cells, or T cells provided the cDNA or gDNA that made up the material.

CDR1 is LNHDA, CDR2 SQIVND, per germline (reference sequence). Deletions cut 5 bases from V and 5 bases from J, with 16 bases between. This CDR3 region has 14 residues. The chain has TRBV19 and TRBJ2-7; no reliable D call. The TCR was taken from a human donor in a cohort sampled during active COVID-19. The donor label of this sample is uncertain. The sample taken for sequencing was peripheral blood. This chain's CDR3 is CASSRHSTHNEQYF. Here the CDR3 DNA reads TGTGCCAGTAGTCGTCACTCTACTCATAACGAGCAGTACTTC.